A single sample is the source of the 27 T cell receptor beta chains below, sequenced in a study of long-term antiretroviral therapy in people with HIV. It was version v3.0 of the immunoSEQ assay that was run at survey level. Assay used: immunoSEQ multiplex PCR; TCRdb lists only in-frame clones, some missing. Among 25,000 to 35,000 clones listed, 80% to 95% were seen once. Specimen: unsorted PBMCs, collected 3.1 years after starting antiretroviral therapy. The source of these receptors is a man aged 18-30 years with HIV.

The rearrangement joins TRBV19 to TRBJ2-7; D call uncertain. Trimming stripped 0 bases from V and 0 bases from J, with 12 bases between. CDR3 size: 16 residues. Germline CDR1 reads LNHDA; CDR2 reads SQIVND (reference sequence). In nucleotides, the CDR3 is TGTGCCAGTAGTATAGATGGTGACATACTCTCCTACGAGCAGTACTTC. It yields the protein CASSIDGDILSYEQYF. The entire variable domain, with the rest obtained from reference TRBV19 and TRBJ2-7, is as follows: DGGITQSPKYLFRKEGQNVTLSCEQNLNHDAMYWYRQDPGQGLRLIYYSQIVNDFQKGDIAEGYSVSREKKESFPLTVTSAQKNPTAFYLCASSIDGDILSYEQYFGPGTRLTVT.

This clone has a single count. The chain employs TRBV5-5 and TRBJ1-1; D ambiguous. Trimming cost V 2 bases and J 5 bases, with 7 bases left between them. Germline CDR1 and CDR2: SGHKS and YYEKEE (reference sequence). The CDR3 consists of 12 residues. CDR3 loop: CASSLHGTEAFF. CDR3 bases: TGTGCCAGCAGCTTACACGGGACTGAAGCTTTCTTT.

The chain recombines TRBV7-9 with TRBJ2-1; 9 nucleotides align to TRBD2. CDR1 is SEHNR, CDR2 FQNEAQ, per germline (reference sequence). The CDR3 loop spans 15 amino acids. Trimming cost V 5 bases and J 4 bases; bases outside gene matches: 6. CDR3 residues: CASSPGTSFYNEQFF. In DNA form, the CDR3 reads TGTGCCAGCAGCCCCGGGACTAGCTTTTACAATGAGCAGTTCTTC.

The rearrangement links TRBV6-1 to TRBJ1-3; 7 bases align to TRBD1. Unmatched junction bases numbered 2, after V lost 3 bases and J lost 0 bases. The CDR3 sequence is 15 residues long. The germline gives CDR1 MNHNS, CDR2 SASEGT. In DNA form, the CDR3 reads TGTGCCAGCAGTGACCGACAGGGCTCTGGAAACACCATATATTTT. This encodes CASSDRQGSGNTIYF.

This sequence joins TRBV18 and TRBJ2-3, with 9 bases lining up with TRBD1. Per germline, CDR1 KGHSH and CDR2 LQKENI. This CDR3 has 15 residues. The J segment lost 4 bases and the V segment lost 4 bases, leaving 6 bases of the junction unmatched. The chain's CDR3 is CASSRRDRVSDTQYF. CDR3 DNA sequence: TGTGCCAGCTCACGTCGGGACAGGGTGTCAGATACGCAGTATTTT. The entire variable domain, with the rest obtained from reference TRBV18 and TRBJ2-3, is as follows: NAGVMQNPRHLVRRRGQEARLRCSPMKGHSHVYWYRQLPEEGLKFMVYLQKENIIDESGMPKERFSAEFPKEGPSILRIQQVVRGDSAAYFCASSRRDRVSDTQYFGPGTRLTVL.

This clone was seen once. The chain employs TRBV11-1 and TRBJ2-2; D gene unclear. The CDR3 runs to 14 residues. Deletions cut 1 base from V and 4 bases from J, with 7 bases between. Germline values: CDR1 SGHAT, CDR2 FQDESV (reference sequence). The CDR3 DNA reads TGTGCCAGCAGCTTAGATACGGCCACCGGGGAGCTGTTTTTT. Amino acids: CASSLDTATGELFF.

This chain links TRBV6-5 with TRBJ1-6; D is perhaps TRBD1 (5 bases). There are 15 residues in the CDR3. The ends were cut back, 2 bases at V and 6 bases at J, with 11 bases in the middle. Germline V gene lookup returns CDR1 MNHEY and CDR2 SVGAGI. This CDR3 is CASSYGTAGNSPLHF. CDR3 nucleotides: TGTGCCAGCAGTTACGGGACTGCCGGTAATTCACCCCTCCACTTT.

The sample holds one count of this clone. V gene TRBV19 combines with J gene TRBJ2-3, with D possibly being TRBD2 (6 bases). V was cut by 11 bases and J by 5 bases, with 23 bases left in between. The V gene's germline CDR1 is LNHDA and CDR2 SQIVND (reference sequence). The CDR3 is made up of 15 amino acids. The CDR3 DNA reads TGTGCCGTCGGGCCTGGCGGGGCCTTCGGAGATACGCAGTATTTT. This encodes CAVGPGGAFGDTQYF.

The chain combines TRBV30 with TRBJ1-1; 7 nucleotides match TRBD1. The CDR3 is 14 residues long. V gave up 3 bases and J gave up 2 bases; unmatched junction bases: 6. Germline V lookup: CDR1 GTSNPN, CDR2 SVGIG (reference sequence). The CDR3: CAWSLGQVNTEAFF. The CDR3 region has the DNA TGTGCCTGGAGCCTTGGACAGGTTAACACTGAAGCTTTCTTT. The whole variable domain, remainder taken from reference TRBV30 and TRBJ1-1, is SQTIHQWPATLVQPVGSPLSLECTVEGTSNPNLYWYRQAAGRGLQLLFYSVGIGQISSEVPQNLSASRPQDRQFILSSKKLLLSDSGFYLCAWSLGQVNTEAFFGQGTRLTVV.

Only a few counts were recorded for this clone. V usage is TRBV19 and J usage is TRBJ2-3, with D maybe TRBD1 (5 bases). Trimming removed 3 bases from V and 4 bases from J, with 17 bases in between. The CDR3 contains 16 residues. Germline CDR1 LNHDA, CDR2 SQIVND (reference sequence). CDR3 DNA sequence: TGTGCCAGTAGTATTGGAGTCCGTGGGGCGGCAGATACGCAGTATTTT. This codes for CASSIGVRGAADTQYF.

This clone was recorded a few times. The CDR3 reads CASSSVSNQPQHF. The CDR3, as DNA: TGTGCCAGCAGTTCCGTCAGCAATCAGCCCCAGCATTTT. The chain couples TRBV27 to TRBJ1-5; D not certain. This CDR3 region has 13 residues. V shed 4 bases and J shed 1 base, with 5 bases lying between them. Germline CDR1 is MNHEY and CDR2 is SMNVEV (reference sequence).

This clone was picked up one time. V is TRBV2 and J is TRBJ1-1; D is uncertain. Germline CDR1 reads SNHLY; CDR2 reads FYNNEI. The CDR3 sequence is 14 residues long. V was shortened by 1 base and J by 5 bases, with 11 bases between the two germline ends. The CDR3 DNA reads TGTGCCAGCAGTGAAGGGCACTCCATAACTGAAGCTTTCTTT. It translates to CASSEGHSITEAFF.

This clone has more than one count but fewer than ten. The CDR3 here is CASRLSGGSGNTIYF. The CDR3 region has the DNA TGTGCCAGCAGACTCTCAGGAGGATCTGGAAACACCATATATTTT. This chain connects TRBV2 to TRBJ1-3; D not resolved. The CDR3 has 15 residues. Trimming left V 6 bases short and J 1 base short, with 13 bases between. Germline CDR1 and CDR2: SNHLY and FYNNEI.

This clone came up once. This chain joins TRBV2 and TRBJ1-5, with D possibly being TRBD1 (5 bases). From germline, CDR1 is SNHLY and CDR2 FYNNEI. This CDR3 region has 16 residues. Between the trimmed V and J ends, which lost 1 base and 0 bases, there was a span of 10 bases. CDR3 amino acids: CASSEDRTNSNQPQHF. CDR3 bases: TGTGCCAGCAGTGAAGACCGGACAAATAGCAATCAGCCCCAGCATTTT.

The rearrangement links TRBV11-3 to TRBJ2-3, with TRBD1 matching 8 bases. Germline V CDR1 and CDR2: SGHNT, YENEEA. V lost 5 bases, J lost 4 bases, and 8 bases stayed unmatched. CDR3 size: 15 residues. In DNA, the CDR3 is TGTGCCAGCAGCCAACAGGGGGGAGAAGCAGATACGCAGTATTTT. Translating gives CASSQQGGEADTQYF.

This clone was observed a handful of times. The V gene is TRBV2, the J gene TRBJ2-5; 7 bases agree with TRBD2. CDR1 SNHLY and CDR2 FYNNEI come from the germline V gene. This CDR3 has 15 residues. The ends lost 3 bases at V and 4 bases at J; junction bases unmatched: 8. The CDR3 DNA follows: TGTGCCAGCAGTGATGGGGGGGGGTCCGGAGAGACCCAGTACTTC. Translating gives CASSDGGGSGETQYF. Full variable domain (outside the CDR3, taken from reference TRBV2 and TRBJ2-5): EPEVTQTPSHQVTQMGQEVILRCVPISNHLYFYWYRQILGQKVEFLVSFYNNEISEKSEIFDDQFSVERPDGSNFTLKIRSTKLEDSAMYFCASSDGGGSGETQYFGPGTRLLVL.

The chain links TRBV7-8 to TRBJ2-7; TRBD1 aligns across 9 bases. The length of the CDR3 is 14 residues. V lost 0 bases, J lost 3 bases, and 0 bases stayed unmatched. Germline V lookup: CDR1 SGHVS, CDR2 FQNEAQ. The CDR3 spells CASSLADRGYEQYF. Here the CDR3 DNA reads TGTGCCAGCAGCTTAGCGGACAGGGGCTACGAGCAGTACTTC.

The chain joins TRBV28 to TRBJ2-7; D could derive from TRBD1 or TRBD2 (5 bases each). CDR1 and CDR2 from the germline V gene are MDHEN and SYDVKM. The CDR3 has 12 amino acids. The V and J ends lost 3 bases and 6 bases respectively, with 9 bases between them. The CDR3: CASSLGTGEQYF. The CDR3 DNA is TGTGCCAGCAGTTTGGGGACCGGCGAGCAGTACTTC.

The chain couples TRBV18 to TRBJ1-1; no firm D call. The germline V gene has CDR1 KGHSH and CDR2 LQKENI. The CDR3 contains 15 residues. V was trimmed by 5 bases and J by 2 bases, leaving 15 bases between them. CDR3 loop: CASSAALPDNTEAFF. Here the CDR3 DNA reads TGTGCCAGCTCAGCTGCCCTCCCCGATAACACTGAAGCTTTCTTT. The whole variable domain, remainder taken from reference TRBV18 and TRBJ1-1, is NAGVMQNPRHLVRRRGQEARLRCSPMKGHSHVYWYRQLPEEGLKFMVYLQKENIIDESGMPKERFSAEFPKEGPSILRIQQVVRGDSAAYFCASSAALPDNTEAFFGQGTRLTVV.

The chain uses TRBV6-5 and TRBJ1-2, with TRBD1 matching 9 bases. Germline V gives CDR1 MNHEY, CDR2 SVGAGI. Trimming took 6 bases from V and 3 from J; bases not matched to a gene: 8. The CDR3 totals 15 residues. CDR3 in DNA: TGTGCCAGCAGGGGACAGGGAGTCCGAGACTATGGCTACACCTTC. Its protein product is CASRGQGVRDYGYTF.

The CDR3 DNA reads as TGTGCCAGCAGTGACAGTCCCGTGAGTGAGCAGTTCTTC. Protein: CASSDSPVSEQFF. The chain links TRBV6-4 to TRBJ2-1; D not certain. The V end was cut by 2 bases, the J end by 9 bases, with 11 bases between. Germline V gene data show CDR1 as MRHNA and CDR2 as SNTAGT. The CDR3 is 13 amino acids.

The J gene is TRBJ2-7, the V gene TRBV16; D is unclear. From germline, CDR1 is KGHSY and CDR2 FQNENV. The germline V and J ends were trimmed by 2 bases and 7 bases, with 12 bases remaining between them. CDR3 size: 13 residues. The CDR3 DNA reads TGTGCCAGCAGCCAAGGAGAGATCGGGGAGCAGTACTTC. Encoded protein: CASSQGEIGEQYF.

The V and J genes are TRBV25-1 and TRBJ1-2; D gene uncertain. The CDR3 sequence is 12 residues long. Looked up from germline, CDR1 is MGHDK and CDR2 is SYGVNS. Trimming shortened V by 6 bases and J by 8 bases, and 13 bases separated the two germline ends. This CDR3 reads CASSAGPGGYTF. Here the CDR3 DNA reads TGTGCCAGCAGCGCCGGGCCCGGGGGCTACACCTTC.

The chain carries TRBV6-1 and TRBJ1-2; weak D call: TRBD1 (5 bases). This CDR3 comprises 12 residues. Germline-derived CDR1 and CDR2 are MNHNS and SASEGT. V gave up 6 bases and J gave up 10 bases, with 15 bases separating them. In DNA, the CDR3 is TGTGCCAGCAGGGGGACCGGAGGCTTCTACACCTTC. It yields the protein CASRGTGGFYTF.

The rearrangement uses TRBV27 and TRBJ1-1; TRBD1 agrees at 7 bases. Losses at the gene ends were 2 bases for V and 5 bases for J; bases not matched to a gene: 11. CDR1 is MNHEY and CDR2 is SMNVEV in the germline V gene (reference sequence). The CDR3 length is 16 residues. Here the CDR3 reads CASSLRGQPTRTEAFF. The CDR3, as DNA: TGTGCCAGCAGTTTAAGGGGACAGCCTACGCGAACTGAAGCTTTCTTT.

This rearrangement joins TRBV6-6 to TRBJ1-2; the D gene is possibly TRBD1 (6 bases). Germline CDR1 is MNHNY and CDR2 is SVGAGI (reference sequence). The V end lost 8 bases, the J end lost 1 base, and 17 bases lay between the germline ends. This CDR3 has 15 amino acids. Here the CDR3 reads CASLWGHGGNYGYTF. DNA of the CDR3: TGTGCCAGCTTATGGGGGCATGGGGGTAACTATGGCTACACCTTC.

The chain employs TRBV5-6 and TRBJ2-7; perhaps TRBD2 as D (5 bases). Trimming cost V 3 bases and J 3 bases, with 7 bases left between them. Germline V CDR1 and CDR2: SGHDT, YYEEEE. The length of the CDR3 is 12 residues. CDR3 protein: CASSSRDYEQYF. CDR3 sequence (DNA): TGTGCCAGCAGCTCCCGGGACTACGAGCAGTACTTC.